This record concerns one TCR beta chain sequence. Its antigen remains unidentified. The CDR3 is 15 amino acids. The V gene's germline CDR1 is MNHNS and CDR2 SASEGT. With V trimmed by 7 bases and J by 1 base, 7 bases remained unmatched. The PCR ran on 60 Vbeta and 13 Jbeta primers. Sequenced by immunoSEQ multiplex PCR; TCRdb stores in-frame clones only, minus some. This table holds about 160,000 clones, approximately 78% found once. The data were taken from a study of cytomegalovirus exposure and HLA in healthy donors. Turning to the study itself: The study placed 70% to 85% of its roughly 400 genotyped donors in the Caucasian-associated ancestry cluster. The study, taken as a whole, reports: TCR beta sequences reportedly predicted most subjects' HLA-A and HLA-B alleles accurately. The likely origin of a cluster of highly shared sequence variants was a sequencing artifact.

The sample consisted of PBMCs. V usage is TRBV6-1 and J usage is TRBJ1-3; 7 bases are a match to TRBD1. The sequence was collected from a woman aged 35 to 49 in good health and CMV-seronegative. This CDR3 is CASTRQGGSGNTIYF. The CDR3 DNA reads as TGTGCCAGCACGAGACAGGGAGGTTCTGGAAACACCATATATTTT.